This T cell receptor (beta chain) was sequenced for a study of blood T cell repertoires in COVID-19 (dated by TCRdb to 2018 to 2021). With regard to the full study: Samples from collaborators originated in the United States, Italy and Spain and spanned both the acute and convalescent phases of COVID-19. The material from the prospective study consisted of cDNA or gDNA derived from T cells, B-cell-depleted T cells, or PBMCs. Subjects who had been exposed to COVID-19, were actively infected with it, or had recovered from it provided the deeply sampled blood TCRbeta repertoires that made up the dataset. The repertoires were released in a freely available public database intended as a resource for research on the immune response to SARS-CoV-2. Samples were obtained from the ongoing ImmuneRACE study (first 160 participants) and from some 1,300 subjects provided by 6 global collaborators. Sample metadata almost always included a de-identified subject ID, COVID-19 status, age in years and sex. Where available, HLA class I and class II types were taken from metadata supplied by the sample provider and were not determined by assay-based typing. The study at large found these results: How much clinical and demographic metadata was included differed by source and by participant, and the metadata was provided uncurated.

Participants in the prospective study were aged 18 to 89 years, lived in 24 United States geographic areas, and enrolled through a virtual design. In the prospective study, participants were assigned to cohorts based on the clinical history participants reported in a screening survey and a study questionnaire. Recovered participants in ImmuneRACE Cohort 3 were defined as having two consecutive negative NP/OP PCR tests, clearance from a healthcare professional, or resolution of symptoms. In the prospective study, mobile phlebotomists collected whole blood, serum and a nasopharyngeal or oropharyngeal swab from each participant. Participants in the prospective study had the option to provide additional blood draws and questionnaires over a 2-month period. Prospective study blood samples were shipped either frozen or at room temperature before DNA extraction. The germline V gene (reference sequence) gives CDR1 as LNHDA and CDR2 as SQIVND. The CDR3, cysteine through phenylalanine, is 15 amino acids long. Only the CDR3 portion is preserved as DNA: 45 bases, with reading frame beginning at the first base. V lost 4 bases and J lost 9 bases, and the count of bases not matched to a germline gene is 8.

TCRbeta CDR3 regions were amplified from genomic DNA by means of the immunoSEQ Assay, a bias-controlled multiplex PCR. Processing in the source paper ran as follows. Nucleated cell counts per sample were estimated from amplification of reference gene primers within the assay. Sequence reads were collapsed and filtered to measure the absolute abundance of every unique TCRbeta CDR3 rearrangement. For each sample, productive Simpson clonality was calculated as the square root of Simpson's diversity index over productive rearrangements. This is the immuneACCESS table as TCRdb keeps it, with only in-frame sequences that have V and J called. A part of the clones is gone; compared with another copy, unresolved V genes explain less than half, and the rest is unexplained. V, J and clone size derive from that table, while D and trimming were established from the DNA sequence. Recorded for this sample are roughly 400,000 clones; nearly 90% of them occurred a single time. The leading ten clones occupy approximately 1.5% of the sample.

A word on this clone: Its target antigen remains unknown. No base quality values were provided; no much bigger clone lies one nucleotide off.

Sequenced input: PBMCs or T cells enriched from blood (not recorded which). The receptor's source is a woman aged 25 to 39 who had recovered from COVID-19. The sequence links TRBV19 to TRBJ1-5, and 11 junction bases match TRBD1. CDR3 loop: CASSTGTGGTTPQHF. The nucleotide sequence reads as follows: TGTGCCAGTAGTACCGGGACAGGGGGGACCACGCCCCAGCATTTT.